This TCR beta chain was retrieved from a study of cytomegalovirus exposure and HLA in healthy donors. Study-wide results and caveats: When a later analysis was performed, an Asian-associated ancestry cluster reportedly had fewer N-insertions than the roughly 670-donor mean.

The primer mix had 60 Vbeta and 13 Jbeta primers. This table comes from immunoSEQ multiplex PCR, and its TCRdb copy is limited to in-frame clones, with some not included. Of tens of thousands of clones listed, roughly 80% are singletons. Comments on this clone: What it binds is not known.

The germline gives CDR1 MNHEY, CDR2 SMNVEV (reference sequence). This CDR3 contains 14 residues. The junction had 4 bases not matched to a gene; V was cut back by 5 bases and J by 0 bases. The genes are TRBV27 and TRBJ2-7; 7 bases agree with TRBD1. The receptor was derived from a man between 25 and 39 years old in good health and CMV-seronegative. What was sequenced was PBMCs. The CDR3 region is CASSKGQFSYEQYF. In DNA form, the CDR3 reads TGTGCCAGCAGTAAGGGACAGTTCTCCTACGAGCAGTACTTC.